These 19 T cell receptor beta chains came from one sample sequenced in a study of identical twins. Each CDR3 protein is one row after TCRdb ran MiXCR on the 5' RACE reads. The repertoire consists of some 1,700,000 distinct CDR3 sequences, with around a third occurring once and the leading ten covering approximately 0.29%. The specimen was cord blood. These receptor sequences come from a newborn girl in good health.

This clonotype has ten or more counts. The V call is TRBV6-2 or TRBV6-3, the J call TRBJ2-7; 9 nucleotides align to TRBD1. Per the germline V gene, CDR1 is MNHEY and CDR2 is SVGEGT. This CDR3 region has 15 residues. V gave up 5 bases and J gave up 0 bases; unmatched junction bases: 5. CDR3 sequence: CASSGGTGISYEQYF. The CDR3 DNA is TGTGCCAGCAGTGGCGGGACAGGGATCTCCTACGAGCAGTACTTC.

This clonotype was observed a few times. The V call is TRBV11-1, the J call TRBJ2-1, with D hard to call. The CDR3 is made up of 16 amino acids. Trimming pared 1 base from V and 8 bases from J, leaving 18 bases between. Germline CDR1 reads SGHAT; CDR2 reads FQDESV (reference sequence). CDR3 DNA: TGTGCCAGCAGCTTAGACGATGGGCAGATATTCGATGAGCAGTTCTTC. It is translated as CASSLDDGQIFDEQFF.

The rearrangement uses TRBV6-5 and TRBJ2-2; unclear D gene. CDR1 is MNHEY and CDR2 is SVGAGI in the germline V gene. Trimming cost V 2 bases and J 7 bases, with 11 bases left between them. The CDR3 has 14 amino acids. The DNA of the CDR3 is TGTGCCAGCAGTTACGGCCTCCATGGCGGGGAGCTGTTTTTT. Protein: CASSYGLHGGELFF.

The CDR3 DNA reads as TGCAGTGCAAGGACTGTCGGAAAGAACACTGAAGCTTTCTTT. Protein product: CSARTVGKNTEAFF. The V and J genes are TRBV20-1 and TRBJ1-1, with unresolved D. The CDR3 sequence is 14 residues long. The germline CDR1 and CDR2 sequences are DFQATT and SNEGSKA (reference sequence). The V end lost 6 bases, the J end lost 1 base, and 15 bases lay between the germline ends.

V and J are TRBV5-1 and TRBJ1-4; D possibly corresponds to TRBD1 (6 bases). This CDR3 has 15 amino acids. V dropped 2 bases and J dropped 3 bases, with 11 bases sitting between them. Germline V gene lookup returns CDR1 SGHRS and CDR2 YFSETQ. CDR3 nucleotide sequence: TGCGCCAGCAGCTTCGGAGACAGGTCTAATGAAAAACTGTTTTTT. Protein sequence: CASSFGDRSNEKLFF.

With regard to this clonotype: Sequence at one end of the junction differs from germline and may be a read error. The chain uses TRBV27 and TRBJ2-3; TRBD2 aligns across 11 bases. The germline V gene has CDR1 MNHEY and CDR2 SMNVEV (reference sequence). The CDR3 sequence is 15 residues long. CDR3 in amino acids: CASSVGTSGTDAQYF. The CDR3 DNA sequence: TGTGCCAGCAGTGTCGGGACTAGCGGCACAGATGCGCAGTATTTT.

This clonotype was counted between two and nine times. The genes are TRBV12-3 or TRBV12-4 and TRBJ2-7; D possibly corresponds to TRBD2 (5 bases). V gave up 2 bases and J gave up 5 bases, with 13 bases separating them. The CDR3 length is 14 residues. This CDR3 is CASSLRGYSDEQYF. CDR3 coding DNA: TGTGCCAGCAGTTTACGAGGGTACAGCGACGAGCAGTACTTC.

The chain links TRBV2 to TRBJ2-7, with 9 bases fitting TRBD1. Germline lookup yields CDR1 SNHLY and CDR2 FYNNEI. This CDR3 region has 13 residues. Unmatched junction bases numbered 7, after V lost 7 bases and J lost 6 bases. CDR3 coding DNA: TGTGCCAGCACCGGGACAGGGTGGTCCGAGCAGTACTTC. Its translation: CASTGTGWSEQYF. Full variable domain (rest looked up from reference TRBV2 and TRBJ2-7): EPEVTQTPSHQVTQMGQEVILRCVPISNHLYFYWYRQILGQKVEFLVSFYNNEISEKSEIFDDQFSVERPDGSNFTLKIRSTKLEDSAMYFCASTGTGWSEQYFGPGTRLTVT.

This clonotype was counted only a few times. The CDR3 reads CASSDPGRGGKGYTF. CDR3 nucleotides: TGTGCCAGCAGCGACCCCGGGAGGGGAGGGAAGGGCTACACCTTC. This rearrangement joins TRBV9 to TRBJ1-2; the D gene is possibly TRBD1 (5 bases). The CDR3 is made up of 15 amino acids. Germline V CDR1 and CDR2: SGDLS, YYNGEE. The germline V and J ends were trimmed by 3 bases and 8 bases, with 20 bases remaining between them. Looking up the rest from reference TRBV9 and TRBJ1-2 gives the full variable domain: DSGVTQTPKHLITATGQRVTLRCSPRSGDLSVYWYQQSLDQGLQFLIQYYNGEERAKGNILERFSAQQFPDLHSELNLSSLELGDSALYFCASSDPGRGGKGYTFGSGTRLTVV.

The rearrangement uses TRBV29-1 and TRBJ2-2; 8 nucleotides line up with TRBD1. The CDR3 has 15 residues. Unmatched junction bases numbered 6, after V lost 6 bases and J lost 0 bases. Germline loops: CDR1 SQVTM, CDR2 ANQGSEA. CDR3 amino acids: CSVLDRGPNTGELFF. For the CDR3, the DNA is TGCAGCGTCCTTGACAGGGGACCGAACACCGGGGAGCTGTTTTTT.

This clonotype was seen a handful of times. The gene calls are TRBV3-1 and TRBJ2-7, with a possible D match to TRBD1 (6 bases). CDR3 size: 15 residues. Germline V gene sequence: CDR1 LGHDT, CDR2 YNNKEL (reference sequence). V dropped 5 bases and J dropped 2 bases, with 16 bases sitting between them. This CDR3 reads CASSKAPGQAYEQYF. CDR3 DNA sequence: TGTGCCAGCAGCAAGGCCCCGGGACAAGCCTACGAGCAGTACTTC.

The rearrangement joins TRBV11-2 to TRBJ2-7; no reliable D call. The CDR3 extends over 14 amino acids. Germline V CDR1 and CDR2: SGHAT, FQNNGV. The V and J ends lost 1 base and 7 bases respectively, with 14 bases between them. CDR3 protein: CASSLVLSGAEQYF. CDR3 in DNA: TGTGCCAGCAGCTTAGTTCTTTCTGGTGCTGAGCAGTACTTC.

The rearrangement joins TRBV30 to TRBJ1-5, with D uncertain. V gave up 2 bases and J gave up 3 bases, with 8 bases separating them. Per germline, CDR1 GTSNPN and CDR2 SVGIG (reference sequence). The CDR3 covers 13 residues. The CDR3 bases are TGTGCCTGGAGTACGGATTTCAATCAGCCCCAGCATTTT. This sequence encodes CAWSTDFNQPQHF.

V and J are TRBV5-1 and TRBJ2-2; maybe TRBD2 (5 bases). Trimming took off 0 bases at V and 9 bases at J, with 15 bases between the two ends. Germline V gives CDR1 SGHRS, CDR2 YFSETQ. The CDR3 extends over 15 amino acids. In DNA form, the CDR3 reads TGCGCCAGCAGCTTGGGGCTAGCCAAGGAGAGGGAGCTGTTTTTT. Its translation: CASSLGLAKERELFF.

The chain recombines TRBV12-3 or TRBV12-4 with TRBJ2-7; TRBD2 matches at 8 bases. After removal of 9 bases from V and 0 bases from J, the junction contained 10 bases not matched to a gene. CDR3 size: 15 residues. This chain's CDR3 is CASPGLAGFSYEQYF. In DNA form, the CDR3 reads TGTGCCAGTCCCGGGCTAGCGGGCTTCTCCTACGAGCAGTACTTC.

This clonotype occurred a few times. Since a much larger clone is just one base distant, this may be a read error. CDR3 protein: CASSLGLAIYNEQFF. CDR3 coding DNA: TGTGCCAGCAGCCTGGGACTAGCGATCTACAATGAGCAGTTCTTC. The gene calls are TRBV11-3 and TRBJ2-1, with 10 bases matching TRBD2. Germline V gene data show CDR1 as SGHNT and CDR2 as YENEEA. V gave up 5 bases and J gave up 3 bases; unmatched junction bases: 4. This CDR3 region has 15 residues.

This clonotype was seen at least ten times. The V and J genes are TRBV10-3 and TRBJ2-5; D possibly uses TRBD1 or TRBD2 (5 bases each). Trimming left V 4 bases short and J 0 bases short, with 6 bases between. The V gene's germline CDR1 is ENHRY and CDR2 SYGVKD. The CDR3 loop spans 13 amino acids. Here the CDR3 reads CAISGGHQETQYF. CDR3 bases: TGTGCCATCAGTGGGGGACACCAAGAGACCCAGTACTTC.

V is TRBV5-4 and J is TRBJ2-7, with D tentatively TRBD2 (5 bases). V was pared by 4 bases and J by 2 bases, with 16 bases between. Looked up from germline, CDR1 is SGHNT and CDR2 is YYREEE (reference sequence). The CDR3 is 15 amino acids. CDR3 coding DNA: TGTGCCAGCAGCCGTCTGGGAGCGTTCGCCTACGAGCAGTACTTC. Its translation is CASSRLGAFAYEQYF. Full variable domain (outside the CDR3, taken from reference TRBV5-4 and TRBJ2-7): ETGVTQSPTHLIKTRGQQVTLRCSSQSGHNTVSWYQQALGQGPQFIFQYYREEENGRGNFPPRFSGLQFPNYSSELNVNALELDDSALYLCASSRLGAFAYEQYFGPGTRLTVT.

The V gene is TRBV11-2, the J gene TRBJ1-1; perhaps TRBD1 as D (5 bases). V gave up 0 bases and J gave up 0 bases, with 14 bases separating them. Germline CDR1 is SGHAT and CDR2 is FQNNGV. This CDR3 region has 17 residues. The CDR3 bases are TGTGCCAGCAGCTTAGATTTCGTCGCAGGGTTGAACACTGAAGCTTTCTTT. Its translation: CASSLDFVAGLNTEAFF.